This T cell receptor beta chain was sequenced for a study of beta chain features in type 1 diabetes. Study outcomes and limitations: It was among patients, rather than healthy donors, that naive, central memory and Treg TCRB repertoires appeared more similar.

The investigators reverse transcribed all of the isolated RNA, so they sequenced expressed TCRB transcripts. Profiled with immunoSEQ multiplex PCR; TCRdb holds only in-frame clones, not every one. Among 850,000 to 900,000 clones listed, 15% to 20% were seen once. This clone turned up a few times. The antigen is not known. The ends were cut back, 3 bases at V and 3 bases at J, with 9 bases in the middle. Germline V gives CDR1 SEHNR, CDR2 FQNEAQ (reference sequence). This CDR3 has 13 residues. The sample comprised naive CD4+ T cells from blood. This sequence joins TRBV7-9 and TRBJ2-7, with no clear D. The sequence came from a woman younger than 35 in good health. CDR3 sequence (DNA): TGTGCCAGCAGCTTTGGGTCTAGCTACGAGCAGTACTTC. It specifies CASSFGSSYEQYF.